This T cell receptor (beta chain) was captured in a study of T cell clones after liver transplantation. Study details: At least one year of complete immunosuppression withdrawal without enzymes over twice normal defined tolerance. Study-wide results and caveats: Compared with third party-reactive sequences, donor-reactive ones declined more, independent of withdrawal success. These preliminary findings come from unstandardized post-transplant sampling times. Rather than being deleted, graft donor-reactive T cells may have moved into the graft.

TCRdb keeps only in-frame clones here, not all; method: immunoSEQ multiplex PCR. Of just over 80,000 clones listed, about 84% are singletons. As for this clone: The antigen is undetermined.

This sequence was found in a human patient who received a liver transplant. Some T cells may be transferred from the graft donor. This material consisted of CD4+ T cells from blood, taken about 46 months after liver transplant.

The CDR3 DNA reads TGTGCCAGTAATAGGCGGGGCTCTGGAAACACCATATATTTT. It yields the protein CASNRRGSGNTIYF. J is TRBJ1-3 and V is TRBV19; no definite D call. Trimming removed 7 bases from V and 0 bases from J, with 10 bases in between. Germline CDR1 and CDR2: LNHDA and SQIVND (reference sequence). The CDR3 runs 14 residues.